This record looks at one T cell receptor beta chain sequence and its context. TCRdb's table, derived via immunoSEQ multiplex PCR, lists solely in-frame clones and lacks some. The sample carries nearly 95,000 clones, around 96% recorded once. Trimming removed 0 bases from V and 4 bases from J, with 14 bases in between. The CDR3 runs 15 residues. The germline V gene has CDR1 SGHNT and CDR2 YYREEE (reference sequence). This record comes from a study of technical replicates of blood from a handful of donors. Sequences were obtained from T cells isolated from PBMCs. The V gene is TRBV5-4, the J gene TRBJ2-7; unclear D gene. This receptor was identified in a human donor in good health. The CDR3: CASSLEYGRSYEQYF. In DNA, the CDR3 is TGTGCCAGCAGCTTGGAGTACGGCAGGTCATACGAGCAGTACTTC. Variable domain in full (rest from reference TRBV5-4 and TRBJ2-7): ETGVTQSPTHLIKTRGQQVTLRCSSQSGHNTVSWYQQALGQGPQFIFQYYREEENGRGNFPPRFSGLQFPNYSSELNVNALELDDSALYLCASSLEYGRSYEQYFGPGTRLTVT.